This T cell receptor (beta chain) originates from a study of blood T cell repertoires in COVID-19. Whole-study context: The samples span acute and convalescent COVID-19 from the United States, Italy and Spain. PBMCs, B-cell-depleted T cells, or T cells were the source of the cDNA or gDNA that made up the material.

The V gene's germline CDR1 is MGHRA and CDR2 YSYEKL. This CDR3 contains 13 residues. Comments on this clone: An end of the junction differs from the germline gene, which may be a read error.

The authors' processing: Reference gene primer amplification yielded estimated nucleated cell counts. Clones were sequenced by immunoSEQ multiplex PCR, and TCRdb holds only the in-frame ones, with some missing. V and J calls and clone size are copied from that table; D and trimming were computed from the DNA. The table shows about 210,000 clones, with more than 75% occurring only once. Sequencing used peripheral blood. The V gene is TRBV4-1, the J gene TRBJ2-7, with 12 bases matching TRBD1. The clonotype was recovered from a human donor in a cohort sampled during active COVID-19. The CDR3, as DNA: TGCGCCAGCAGCCGGGACAGGGGGCGCCCCCGAGACTTC. Residues: CASSRDRGRPRDF.